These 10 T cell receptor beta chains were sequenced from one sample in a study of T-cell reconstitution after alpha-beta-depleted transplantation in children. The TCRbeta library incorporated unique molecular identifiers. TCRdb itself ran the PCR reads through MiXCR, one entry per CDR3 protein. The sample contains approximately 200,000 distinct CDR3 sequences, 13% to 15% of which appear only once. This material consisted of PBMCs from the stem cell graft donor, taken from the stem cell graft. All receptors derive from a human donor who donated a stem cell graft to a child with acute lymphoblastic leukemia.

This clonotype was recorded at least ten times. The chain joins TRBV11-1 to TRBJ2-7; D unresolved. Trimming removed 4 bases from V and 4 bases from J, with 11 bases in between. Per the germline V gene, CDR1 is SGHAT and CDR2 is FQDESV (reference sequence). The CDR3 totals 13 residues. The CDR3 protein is CASSSSVDYEQYF. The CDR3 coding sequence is TGTGCCAGCAGCTCCTCCGTAGATTACGAGCAGTACTTC.

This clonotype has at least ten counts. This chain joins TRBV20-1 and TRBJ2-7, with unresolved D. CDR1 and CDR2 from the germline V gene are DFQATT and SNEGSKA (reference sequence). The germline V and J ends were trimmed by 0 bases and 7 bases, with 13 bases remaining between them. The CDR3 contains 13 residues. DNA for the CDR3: TGCAGTGCTAGAGATCCCCCTGGGCAAGAGCAGTACTTC. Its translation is CSARDPPGQEQYF.

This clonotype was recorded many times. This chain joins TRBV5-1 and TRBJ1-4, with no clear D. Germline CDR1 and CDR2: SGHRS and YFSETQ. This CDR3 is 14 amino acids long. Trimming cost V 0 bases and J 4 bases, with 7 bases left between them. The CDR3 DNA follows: TGCGCCAGCAGCTTGGCCGGGAATAATGAAAAACTGTTTTTT. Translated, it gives CASSLAGNNEKLFF.

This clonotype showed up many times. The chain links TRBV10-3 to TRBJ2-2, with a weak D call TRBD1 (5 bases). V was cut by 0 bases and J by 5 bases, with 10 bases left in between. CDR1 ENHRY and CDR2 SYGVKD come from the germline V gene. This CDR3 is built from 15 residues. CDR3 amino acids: CAISESTVGTGELFF. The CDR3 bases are TGTGCCATCAGTGAGTCGACAGTGGGGACCGGGGAGCTGTTTTTT.

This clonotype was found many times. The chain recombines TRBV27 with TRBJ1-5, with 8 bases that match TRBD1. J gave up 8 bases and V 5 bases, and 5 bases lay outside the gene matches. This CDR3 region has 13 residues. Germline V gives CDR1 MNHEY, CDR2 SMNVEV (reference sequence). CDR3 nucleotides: TGTGCCAGCAGTGACAGGGGATTGAAGCCCCAGCATTTT. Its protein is CASSDRGLKPQHF.

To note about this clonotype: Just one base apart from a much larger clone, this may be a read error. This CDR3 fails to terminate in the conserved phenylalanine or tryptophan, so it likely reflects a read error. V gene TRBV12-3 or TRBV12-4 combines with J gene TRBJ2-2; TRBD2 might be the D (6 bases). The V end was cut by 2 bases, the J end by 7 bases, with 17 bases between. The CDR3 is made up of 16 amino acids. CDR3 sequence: CASSLRSLAILGELFL. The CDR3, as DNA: TGTGCCAGCAGTTTAAGGTCCCTAGCGATTCTCGGGGAGCTGTTTCTT.

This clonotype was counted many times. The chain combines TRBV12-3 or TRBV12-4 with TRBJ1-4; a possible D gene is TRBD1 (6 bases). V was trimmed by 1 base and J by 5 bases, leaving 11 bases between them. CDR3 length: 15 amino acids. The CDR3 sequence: CASSLGGGGNEKLFF. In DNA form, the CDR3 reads TGTGCCAGCAGTTTAGGGGGAGGGGGAAATGAAAAACTGTTTTTT.

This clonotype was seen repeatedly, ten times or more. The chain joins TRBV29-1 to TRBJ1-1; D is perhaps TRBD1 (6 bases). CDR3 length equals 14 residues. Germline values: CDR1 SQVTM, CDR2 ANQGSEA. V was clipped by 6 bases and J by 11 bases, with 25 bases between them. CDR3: CSVVDDRYTFRAFF. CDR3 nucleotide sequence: TGCAGCGTAGTAGACGACAGGTATACATTTCGGGCTTTCTTT.

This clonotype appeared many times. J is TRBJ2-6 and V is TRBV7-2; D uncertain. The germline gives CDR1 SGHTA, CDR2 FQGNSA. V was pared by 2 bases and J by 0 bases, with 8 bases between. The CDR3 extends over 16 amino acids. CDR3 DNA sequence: TGTGCCAGCAGCTTAAGCACCTCCTCTGGGGCCAACGTCCTGACTTTC. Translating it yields CASSLSTSSGANVLTF.

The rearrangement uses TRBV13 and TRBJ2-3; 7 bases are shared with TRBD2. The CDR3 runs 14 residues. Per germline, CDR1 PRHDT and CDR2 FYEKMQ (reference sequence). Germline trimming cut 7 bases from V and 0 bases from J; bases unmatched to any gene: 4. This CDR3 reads CASTSGRSTDTQYF. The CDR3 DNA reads TGTGCCAGCACCTCCGGGAGGAGCACAGATACGCAGTATTTT.